This T cell receptor (beta chain) came from a study of technical replicates of blood from a few donors. The V segment lost 5 bases and the J segment 6 bases; nucleotides outside the gene matches: 9. Germline loops: CDR1 SGHTA, CDR2 FQGNSA. CDR3 length: 14 amino acids. Profiled with immunoSEQ multiplex PCR; TCRdb holds only in-frame clones, not every one. This table holds over 80,000 clones, approximately 96% found once. The rearrangement uses TRBV7-2 and TRBJ1-2; 7 nucleotides agree with TRBD1. The receptor comes from a human donor in good health. Material: T cells isolated from PBMCs. This CDR3 reads CASSPRDSSNGYTF. CDR3 bases: TGTGCCAGCAGCCCTAGGGACAGCTCTAATGGCTACACCTTC.